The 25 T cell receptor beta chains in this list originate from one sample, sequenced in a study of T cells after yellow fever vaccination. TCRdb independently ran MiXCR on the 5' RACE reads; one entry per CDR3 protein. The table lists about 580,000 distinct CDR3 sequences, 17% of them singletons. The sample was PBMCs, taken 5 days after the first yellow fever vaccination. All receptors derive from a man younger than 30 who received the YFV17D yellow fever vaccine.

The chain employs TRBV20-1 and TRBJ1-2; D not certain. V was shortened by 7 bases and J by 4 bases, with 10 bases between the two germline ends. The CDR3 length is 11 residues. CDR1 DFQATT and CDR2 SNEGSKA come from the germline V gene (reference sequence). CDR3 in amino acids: CSVDVGYGYTF. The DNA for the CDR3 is TGCAGTGTCGACGTAGGCTATGGCTACACCTTC.

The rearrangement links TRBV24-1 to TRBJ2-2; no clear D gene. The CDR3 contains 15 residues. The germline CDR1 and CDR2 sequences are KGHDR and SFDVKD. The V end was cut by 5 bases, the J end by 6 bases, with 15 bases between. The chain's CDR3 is CATSVSGVGAGELFF. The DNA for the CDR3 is TGTGCCACCAGTGTTAGTGGGGTTGGAGCCGGGGAGCTGTTTTTT.

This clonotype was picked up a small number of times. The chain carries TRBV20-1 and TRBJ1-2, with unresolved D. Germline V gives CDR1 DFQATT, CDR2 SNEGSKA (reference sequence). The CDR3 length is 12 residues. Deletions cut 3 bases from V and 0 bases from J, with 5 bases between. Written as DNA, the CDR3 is TGCAGTGCTAGCCCGGCTAACTATGGCTACACCTTC. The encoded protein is CSASPANYGYTF.

The CDR3 reads CASSRGTGMNTEAFF. In DNA form, the CDR3 reads TGTGCCAGCTCACGAGGGACAGGCATGAACACTGAAGCTTTCTTT. J is TRBJ1-1 and V is TRBV18, with 8 bases lining up with TRBD1. The CDR3 sequence is 15 residues long. Germline V CDR1 and CDR2: KGHSH, LQKENI. Losses at the gene ends were 4 bases for V and 0 bases for J; bases not matched to a gene: 4.

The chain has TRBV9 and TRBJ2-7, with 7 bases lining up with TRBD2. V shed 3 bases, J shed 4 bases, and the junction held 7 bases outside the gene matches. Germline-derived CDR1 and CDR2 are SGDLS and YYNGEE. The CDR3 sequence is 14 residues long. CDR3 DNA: TGTGCCAGCAGCGGTGGCGGGAGCGGGTACGAGCAGTACTTC. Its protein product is CASSGGGSGYEQYF.

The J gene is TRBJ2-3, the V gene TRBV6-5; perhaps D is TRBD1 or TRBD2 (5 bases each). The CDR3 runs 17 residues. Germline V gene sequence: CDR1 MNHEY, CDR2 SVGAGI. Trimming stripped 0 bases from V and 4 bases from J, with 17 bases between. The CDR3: CASSYSSPAGAADTQYF. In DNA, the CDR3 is TGTGCCAGCAGTTACTCGAGTCCCGCCGGGGCGGCAGATACGCAGTATTTT.

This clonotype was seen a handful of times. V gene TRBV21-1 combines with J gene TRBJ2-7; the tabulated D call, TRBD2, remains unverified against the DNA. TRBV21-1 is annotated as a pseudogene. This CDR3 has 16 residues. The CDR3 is CATISSRRGATYEQYF. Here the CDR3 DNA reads TGTGCCACCATCTCCTCACGGAGGGGAGCAACCTACGAGCAGTACTTC.

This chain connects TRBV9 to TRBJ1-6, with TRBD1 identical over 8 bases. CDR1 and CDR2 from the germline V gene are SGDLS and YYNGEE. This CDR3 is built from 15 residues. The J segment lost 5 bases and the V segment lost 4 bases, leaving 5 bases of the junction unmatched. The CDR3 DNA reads TGTGCCAGCAGCCTAACAGGGGGGGATAATTCACCCCTCCACTTT. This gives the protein CASSLTGGDNSPLHF.

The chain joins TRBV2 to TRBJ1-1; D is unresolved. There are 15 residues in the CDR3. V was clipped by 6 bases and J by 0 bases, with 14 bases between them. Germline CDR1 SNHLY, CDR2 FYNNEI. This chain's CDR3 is CASRPGRNMNTEAFF. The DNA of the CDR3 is TGTGCCAGCAGGCCAGGTCGGAACATGAACACTGAAGCTTTCTTT.

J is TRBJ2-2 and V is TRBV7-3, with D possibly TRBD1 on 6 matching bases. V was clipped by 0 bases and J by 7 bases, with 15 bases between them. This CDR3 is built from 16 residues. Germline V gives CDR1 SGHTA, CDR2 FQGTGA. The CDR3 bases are TGTGCCAGCAGCTTAACGTGGCAGGGGAAGGACGGGGAGCTGTTTTTT. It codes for CASSLTWQGKDGELFF.

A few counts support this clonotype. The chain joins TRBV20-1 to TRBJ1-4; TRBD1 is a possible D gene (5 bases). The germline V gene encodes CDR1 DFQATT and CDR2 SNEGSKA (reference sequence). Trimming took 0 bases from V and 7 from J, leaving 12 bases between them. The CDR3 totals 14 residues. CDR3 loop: CSARDVRGFEKLFF. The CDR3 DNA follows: TGCAGTGCTAGAGATGTGAGGGGTTTTGAAAAACTGTTTTTT.

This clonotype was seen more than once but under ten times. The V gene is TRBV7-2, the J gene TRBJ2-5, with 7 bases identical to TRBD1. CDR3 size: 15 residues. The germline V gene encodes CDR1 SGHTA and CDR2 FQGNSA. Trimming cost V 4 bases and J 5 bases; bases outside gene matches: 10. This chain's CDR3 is CASSYWTGTTETQYF. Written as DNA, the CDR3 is TGTGCCAGCAGCTACTGGACAGGCACCACGGAGACCCAGTACTTC.

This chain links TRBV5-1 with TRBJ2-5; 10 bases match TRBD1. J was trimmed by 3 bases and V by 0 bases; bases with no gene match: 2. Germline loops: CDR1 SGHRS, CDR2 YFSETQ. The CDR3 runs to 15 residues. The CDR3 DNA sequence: TGCGCCAGCAGCTTGGACGGGACAGGGGAAGAGACCCAGTACTTC. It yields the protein CASSLDGTGEETQYF.

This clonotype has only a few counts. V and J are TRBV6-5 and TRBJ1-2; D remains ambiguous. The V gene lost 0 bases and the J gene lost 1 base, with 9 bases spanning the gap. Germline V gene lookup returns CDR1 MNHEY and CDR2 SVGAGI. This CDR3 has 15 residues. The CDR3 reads CASSYSVGINYGYTF. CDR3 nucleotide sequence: TGTGCCAGCAGTTACTCGGTTGGGATTAACTATGGCTACACCTTC.

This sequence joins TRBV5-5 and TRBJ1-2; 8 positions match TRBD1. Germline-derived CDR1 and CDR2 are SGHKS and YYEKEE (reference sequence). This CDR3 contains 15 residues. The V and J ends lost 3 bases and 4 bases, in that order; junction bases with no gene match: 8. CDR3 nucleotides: TGTGCCAGCAGCTCGCAACAGGGGGTTAGCTATGGCTACACCTTC. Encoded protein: CASSSQQGVSYGYTF.

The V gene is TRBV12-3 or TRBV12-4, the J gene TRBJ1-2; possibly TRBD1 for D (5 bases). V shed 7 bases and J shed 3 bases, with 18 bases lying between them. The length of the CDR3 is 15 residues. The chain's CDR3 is CASNPPGARDYGYTF. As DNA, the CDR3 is TGTGCCAGCAACCCTCCCGGGGCGAGAGACTATGGCTACACCTTC.

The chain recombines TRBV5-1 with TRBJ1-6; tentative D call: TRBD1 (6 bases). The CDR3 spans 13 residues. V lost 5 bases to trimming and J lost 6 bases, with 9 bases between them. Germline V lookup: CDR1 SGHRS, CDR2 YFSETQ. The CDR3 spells CASRRDTNSPLHF. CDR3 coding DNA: TGCGCCAGCAGACGGGACACTAATTCACCCCTCCACTTT.

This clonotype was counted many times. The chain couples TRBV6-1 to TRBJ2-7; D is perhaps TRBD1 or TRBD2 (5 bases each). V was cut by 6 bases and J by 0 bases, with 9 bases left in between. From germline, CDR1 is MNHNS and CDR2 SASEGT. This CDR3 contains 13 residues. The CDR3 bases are TGTGCCAGCAGCCTCGGGGCCTCCTACGAGCAGTACTTC. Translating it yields CASSLGASYEQYF.

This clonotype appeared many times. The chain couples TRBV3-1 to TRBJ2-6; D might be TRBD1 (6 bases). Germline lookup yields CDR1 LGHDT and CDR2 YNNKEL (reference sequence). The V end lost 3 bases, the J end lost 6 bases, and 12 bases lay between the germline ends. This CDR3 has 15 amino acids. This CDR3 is CASSQGALTANVLTF. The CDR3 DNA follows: TGTGCCAGCAGCCAGGGGGCTCTGACGGCCAACGTCCTGACTTTC.

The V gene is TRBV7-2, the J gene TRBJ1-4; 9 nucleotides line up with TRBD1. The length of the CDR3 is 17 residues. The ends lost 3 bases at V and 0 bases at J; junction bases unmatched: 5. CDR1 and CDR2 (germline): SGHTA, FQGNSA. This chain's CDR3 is CASSLTGTGTTNEKLFF. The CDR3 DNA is TGTGCCAGCAGCTTGACCGGGACAGGGACAACTAATGAAAAACTGTTTTTT.

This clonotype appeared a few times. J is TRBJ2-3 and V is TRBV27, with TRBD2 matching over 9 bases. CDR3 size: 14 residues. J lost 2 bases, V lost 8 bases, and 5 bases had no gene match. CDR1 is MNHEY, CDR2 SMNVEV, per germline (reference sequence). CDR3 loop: CASQRGVFTDTQYF. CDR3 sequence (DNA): TGTGCCAGCCAGCGGGGGGTATTCACAGATACGCAGTATTTT.

The CDR3 loop is CASSEISSPGELFF. The CDR3 region has the DNA TGTGCCAGCAGTGAGATCAGTAGTCCCGGGGAGCTGTTTTTT. The chain combines TRBV2 with TRBJ2-2, with D uncertain. Germline V CDR1 and CDR2: SNHLY, FYNNEI. V lost 3 bases to trimming and J lost 6 bases, with 11 bases between them. This CDR3 is 14 amino acids long. The complete variable domain, with remaining parts taken from reference TRBV2 and TRBJ2-2, reads EPEVTQTPSHQVTQMGQEVILRCVPISNHLYFYWYRQILGQKVEFLVSFYNNEISEKSEIFDDQFSVERPDGSNFTLKIRSTKLEDSAMYFCASSEISSPGELFFGEGSRLTVL.

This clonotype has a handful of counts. The CDR3 loop is CASSPYWASEAFF. DNA for the CDR3: TGTGCCAGCAGCCCCTACTGGGCCTCTGAAGCTTTCTTT. The rearrangement joins TRBV28 to TRBJ1-1; D gene ambiguous. The CDR3 totals 13 residues. CDR1 and CDR2 (germline): MDHEN, SYDVKM. The V gene lost 6 bases and the J gene lost 6 bases, with 14 bases spanning the gap.

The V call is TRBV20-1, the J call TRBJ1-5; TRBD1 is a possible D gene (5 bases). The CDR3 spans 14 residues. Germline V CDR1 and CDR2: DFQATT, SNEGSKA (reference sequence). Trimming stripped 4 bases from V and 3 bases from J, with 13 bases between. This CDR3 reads CSATTGAYNQPQHF. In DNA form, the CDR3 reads TGCAGTGCTACGACCGGGGCCTACAATCAGCCCCAGCATTTT.

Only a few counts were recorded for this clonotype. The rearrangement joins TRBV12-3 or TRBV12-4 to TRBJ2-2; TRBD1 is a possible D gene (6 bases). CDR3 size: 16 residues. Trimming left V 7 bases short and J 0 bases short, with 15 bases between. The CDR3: CASIGPEGANTGELFF. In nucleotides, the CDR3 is TGTGCCAGCATCGGGCCCGAGGGGGCGAACACCGGGGAGCTGTTTTTT.